This T cell receptor beta chain was recovered during a study of Ad26.COV2.S vaccination and SARS-CoV-2 variants. Study details: Enrollment placed the donor in the COV1001 Ad26.COV2.S trial arm.

The germline V gene has CDR1 SGHRS and CDR2 YFSETQ. V lost 0 bases, J lost 4 bases, and 6 bases stayed unmatched. The CDR3 runs to 15 residues. On this clone itself: Antigen unknown.

Study outcomes and limitations: Individuals receiving vaccine had higher spike-specific TCR breadth than placebo recipients did. Substantial response breadth was reportedly seen for spike-specific CD8+ and CD4+ T cells after vaccination. Vaccine and placebo groups showed comparable non-spike TCR breadth.

Treatment given: about 20 received Ad26.COV2.S at low or high dose, single or two shots; five or six received placebo; per-sample allocation not given. All samples were drawn on day 63, counting from the first vaccine or placebo injection. The table came from immunoSEQ multiplex PCR; TCRdb's copy has only in-frame clones and leaves some out. The sample consists of around 340,000 clones, around nine tenths of them appearing once. The material was peripheral blood, obtained in a trial of Ad26.COV2.S vaccine versus placebo. This TCR was sampled from a person between 18 and 65 years old who received the Ad26.COV2.S COVID-19 vaccine or a placebo. The chain is built from TRBV5-1 and TRBJ1-1, with 7 bases that match TRBD1. The chain's CDR3 is CASSLEGGGVTEAFF. The CDR3 nucleotides read TGCGCCAGCAGCTTGGAAGGGGGCGGCGTCACTGAAGCTTTCTTT.